This T cell receptor (beta chain) was observed in a study of OX40 agonist ivuxolimab in advanced cancers. Trimming removed 4 bases from V and 3 bases from J, with 11 bases in between. The CDR3 extends over 14 amino acids. Germline V gene sequence: CDR1 MNHEY, CDR2 SMNVEV (reference sequence). This clone was detected once. Sequenced by immunoSEQ multiplex PCR; TCRdb stores in-frame clones only, minus some. The sample lists about 18,000 clones; about four fifths were seen once. The receptor's source is an adult with an advanced solid tumor such as melanoma, head and neck, liver or kidney cancer. The chain recombines TRBV27 with TRBJ2-3; either TRBD1 or TRBD2 may supply D (6 bases each). This material consisted of CD4+ or CD8+ T cells sorted from blood, taken in a trial of the OX40 agonist ivuxolimab. Here the CDR3 DNA reads TGTGCCAGCAGTTATAGGGGGGAGACAGATACGCAGTATTTT. Protein: CASSYRGETDTQYF.